The rows below give T cell receptor beta chains drawn from one sample of a study of OX40 agonist ivuxolimab in advanced cancers. The method was immunoSEQ multiplex PCR; TCRdb's version includes in-frame clones alone and lacks a portion of them. The sample lists about 60,000 clones, over 75% occurring once. Source: CD4+ or CD8+ T cells sorted from blood, taken in a trial of the OX40 agonist ivuxolimab. The source of these receptors is an adult with an advanced solid tumor such as melanoma, head and neck, liver or kidney cancer. The CDR3 runs from the conserved cysteine through the conserved F or W. The order of the fields is clone size, J gene, V gene, D gene, CDR3 DNA, CDR3 protein. A D gene is named only where the DNA matches it firmly. The listing skips clone size in some rows; elsewhere it reads once, few, many or a size class.

clone size: -
J gene: TRBJ1-6
V gene: TRBV19
D gene: -
CDR3 DNA: TGTGCCAGTAGTGAGCGGGGGGGTTTGAATTCACCCCTCCACTTT
CDR3 protein: CASSERGGLNSPLHF

clone size: -
J gene: TRBJ1-1
V gene: TRBV30
D gene: -
CDR3 DNA: TGTGCCTGGACCCAACAGTGGATGAACACTGAAGCTTTCTTT
CDR3 protein: CAWTQQWMNTEAFF

clone size: once
J gene: TRBJ2-2
V gene: TRBV2
D gene: -
CDR3 DNA: TGTGCCAGCATGATAGGAGGGGGTAACACCGGGGAGCTGTTTTTT
CDR3 protein: CASMIGGGNTGELFF

clone size: -
J gene: TRBJ2-3
V gene: TRBV18
D gene: -
CDR3 DNA: TGTGCCAGCTCACCGGCGGCCCTCACAGATACGCAGTATTTT
CDR3 protein: CASSPAALTDTQYF

clone size: -
J gene: TRBJ1-2
V gene: TRBV28
D gene: TRBD1
CDR3 DNA: TGTGCCAGCGGGGGGACAGCATATAACTATGGCTACACCTTC
CDR3 protein: CASGGTAYNYGYTF

clone size: -
J gene: TRBJ2-2
V gene: TRBV4-1
D gene: -
CDR3 DNA: TGCGCCAGCAGCCAAGGGCCCACCGGGGAGCTGTTTTTT
CDR3 protein: CASSQGPTGELFF

clone size: -
J gene: TRBJ2-2
V gene: TRBV6-5
D gene: -
CDR3 DNA: TGTGCCAGCAGTTTGACGGGGAACACCGGGGAGCTGTTTTTT
CDR3 protein: CASSLTGNTGELFF

clone size: -
J gene: TRBJ2-3
V gene: TRBV4-2
D gene: TRBD2
CDR3 DNA: TGTGCCAGCAGCCAAGATACGCAGCGGGGGCACACAGATACGCAGTATTTT
CDR3 protein: CASSQDTQRGHTDTQYF

clone size: -
J gene: TRBJ2-5
V gene: TRBV5-1
D gene: -
CDR3 DNA: TGCGCCAGCAGCTTAAGGCACCGGGAGACCCAGTACTTC
CDR3 protein: CASSLRHRETQYF

clone size: few
J gene: TRBJ1-6
V gene: TRBV5-4
D gene: -
CDR3 DNA: TGTGCCAGCAGAACGACCGCGGGGACTACCTATAATTCACCCCTCCACTTT
CDR3 protein: CASRTTAGTTYNSPLHF

clone size: -
J gene: TRBJ2-5
V gene: TRBV11-2
D gene: TRBD1
CDR3 DNA: TGTGCCAGCAGCACCTTACACCGCACAGGGGGCAACGAAGAGACCCAGTACTTC
CDR3 protein: CASSTLHRTGGNEETQYF

clone size: -
J gene: TRBJ1-5
V gene: TRBV2
D gene: TRBD1
CDR3 DNA: TGTGCCAGCAACAAACAGGGGAGAGGCAATCAGCCCCAGCATTTT
CDR3 protein: CASNKQGRGNQPQHF

clone size: -
J gene: TRBJ2-1
V gene: TRBV5-4
D gene: -
CDR3 DNA: TGTGCCAGCAGCTTGGTTGTGACATCGGATGAGCAGTTCTTC
CDR3 protein: CASSLVVTSDEQFF

clone size: -
J gene: TRBJ2-7
V gene: TRBV19
D gene: TRBD1
CDR3 DNA: TGTGCCAGTAGTCGACAGGGGTTGGACTACGAGCAGTACTTC
CDR3 protein: CASSRQGLDYEQYF

clone size: -
J gene: TRBJ1-5
V gene: TRBV6-1
D gene: -
CDR3 DNA: TGTGCCACCGGGGGCGCGGATCAGCCCCAGCATTTT
CDR3 protein: CATGGADQPQHF

clone size: -
J gene: TRBJ2-5
V gene: TRBV11-2
D gene: -
CDR3 DNA: TGTGCCAGCAGCCCCGGTGGTAAAGAGACCCAGTACTTC
CDR3 protein: CASSPGGKETQYF

clone size: few
J gene: TRBJ1-3
V gene: TRBV5-1
D gene: TRBD1
CDR3 DNA: TGCGCCAGCAGCCTGGATCGGGACAGGAGCTCTGGAAACACCATATATTTT
CDR3 protein: CASSLDRDRSSGNTIYF

clone size: -
J gene: TRBJ1-2
V gene: TRBV4-2
D gene: TRBD1
CDR3 DNA: TGTGCCAGCAGTCCCGACAGGGGCTATGGCTACACCTTC
CDR3 protein: CASSPDRGYGYTF

clone size: -
J gene: TRBJ1-3
V gene: TRBV2
D gene: -
CDR3 DNA: TGTGCCAGCAGTGAGTCTAGGGCGGGAAACACCATATATTTT
CDR3 protein: CASSESRAGNTIYF

clone size: -
J gene: TRBJ2-7
V gene: TRBV6-6
D gene: -
CDR3 DNA: TGTGCCAGCAGTTACGGGTACCCATCTGGGGACGAGCAGTACTTC
CDR3 protein: CASSYGYPSGDEQYF

clone size: -
J gene: TRBJ2-7
V gene: TRBV6-6
D gene: -
CDR3 DNA: TGTGCCAGCAGCCGTTCTGGGTTTGCCGAGCAGTACTTC
CDR3 protein: CASSRSGFAEQYF

clone size: -
J gene: TRBJ2-7
V gene: TRBV6-1
D gene: TRBD2
CDR3 DNA: TGTGCCAGCAGTGGACCGCCGGGACTAGCGGGGGGATCCCCCTACGAGCAGTACTTC
CDR3 protein: CASSGPPGLAGGSPYEQYF

clone size: -
J gene: TRBJ2-3
V gene: TRBV7-2
D gene: -
CDR3 DNA: TGTGCCAGCAGCAGGGACTTGGCGCAGTATTTT
CDR3 protein: CASSRDLAQYF

clone size: -
J gene: TRBJ2-5
V gene: TRBV28
D gene: -
CDR3 DNA: TGTGCCAGCAGCCATAAAGAGACCCAGTACTTC
CDR3 protein: CASSHKETQYF

clone size: -
J gene: TRBJ2-1
V gene: TRBV4-2
D gene: TRBD2
CDR3 DNA: TGTGCCAGCAGCCGGATTAGCGGGCACTCCTACAATGAGCAGTTCTTC
CDR3 protein: CASSRISGHSYNEQFF

clone size: -
J gene: TRBJ2-3
V gene: TRBV19
D gene: TRBD2
CDR3 DNA: TGTGCCAGTAGTACAGGGGAACTAGCGGGGTCAGATACGCAGTATTTT
CDR3 protein: CASSTGELAGSDTQYF

clone size: once
J gene: TRBJ2-5
V gene: TRBV2
D gene: -
CDR3 DNA: TGTGCCAGCAGTGTCGGGCTTATAGAGACCCAGTACTTC
CDR3 protein: CASSVGLIETQYF

clone size: -
J gene: TRBJ2-2
V gene: TRBV19
D gene: TRBD2
CDR3 DNA: TGTGCCAGTACCGAACTAGCGGGGGGACCGAACACCGGGGAGCTGTTTTTT
CDR3 protein: CASTELAGGPNTGELFF

clone size: -
J gene: TRBJ1-6
V gene: TRBV5-1
D gene: TRBD1
CDR3 DNA: TGCGCCAGCAGGGAGGCTGGGACAGTACATAATTCACCCCTCCACTTT
CDR3 protein: CASREAGTVHNSPLHF

clone size: -
J gene: TRBJ2-5
V gene: TRBV5-1
D gene: TRBD1
CDR3 DNA: TGCGCCAGCAGCAGGGGGACAGGGGGTTACCAAGAGACCCAGTACTTC
CDR3 protein: CASSRGTGGYQETQYF

clone size: -
J gene: TRBJ2-2
V gene: TRBV7-8
D gene: TRBD1
CDR3 DNA: TGTGCCAGCAGCCCGAGGACAGGGAGCACCGGGGAGCTGTTTTTT
CDR3 protein: CASSPRTGSTGELFF

clone size: -
J gene: TRBJ2-2
V gene: TRBV5-4
D gene: -
CDR3 DNA: TGTGCCAGCAGCCCTGGACCGCGGCGGGACACCGGGGAGCTGTTTTTT
CDR3 protein: CASSPGPRRDTGELFF

clone size: once
J gene: TRBJ1-1
V gene: TRBV30
D gene: -
CDR3 DNA: TGTGCCTGGAGTTTAGGGGATGGGGTGTGGGCTTTCTTT
CDR3 protein: CAWSLGDGVWAFF

clone size: -
J gene: TRBJ1-1
V gene: TRBV5-6
D gene: TRBD1
CDR3 DNA: TGTGCCAGCAGCTTGGGCCGGGACAGTCTTCGAAACACTGAAGCTTTCTTT
CDR3 protein: CASSLGRDSLRNTEAFF

clone size: -
J gene: TRBJ1-4
V gene: TRBV19
D gene: -
CDR3 DNA: TGTGCCAGTAGTGCTCGCACCCAGGGGCTTGGAGAAAAACTGTTTTTT
CDR3 protein: CASSARTQGLGEKLFF

clone size: -
J gene: TRBJ2-5
V gene: TRBV30
D gene: -
CDR3 DNA: TGTGCCTGGAGAACGGGGGGCCCGTCAAAGACCCAGTACTTC
CDR3 protein: CAWRTGGPSKTQYF

clone size: -
J gene: TRBJ1-2
V gene: TRBV5-5
D gene: -
CDR3 DNA: TGTGCCAGCAGCTTTGGACCGTCGGGTTCCGATGGCTACACCTTC
CDR3 protein: CASSFGPSGSDGYTF